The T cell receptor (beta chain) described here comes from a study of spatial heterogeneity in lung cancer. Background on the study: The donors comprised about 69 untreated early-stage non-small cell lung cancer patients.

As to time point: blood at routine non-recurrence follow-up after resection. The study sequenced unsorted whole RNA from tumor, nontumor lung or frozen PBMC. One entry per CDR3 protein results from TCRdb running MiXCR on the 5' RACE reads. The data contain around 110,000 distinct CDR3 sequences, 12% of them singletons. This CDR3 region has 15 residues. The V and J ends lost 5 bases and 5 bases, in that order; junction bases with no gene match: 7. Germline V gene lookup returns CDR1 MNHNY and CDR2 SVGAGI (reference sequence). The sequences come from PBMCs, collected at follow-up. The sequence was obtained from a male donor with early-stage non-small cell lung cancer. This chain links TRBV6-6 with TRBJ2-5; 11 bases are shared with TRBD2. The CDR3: CASSGGTSGGETQYF. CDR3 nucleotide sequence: TGTGCCAGCAGTGGAGGGACTAGCGGAGGGGAGACCCAGTACTTC.